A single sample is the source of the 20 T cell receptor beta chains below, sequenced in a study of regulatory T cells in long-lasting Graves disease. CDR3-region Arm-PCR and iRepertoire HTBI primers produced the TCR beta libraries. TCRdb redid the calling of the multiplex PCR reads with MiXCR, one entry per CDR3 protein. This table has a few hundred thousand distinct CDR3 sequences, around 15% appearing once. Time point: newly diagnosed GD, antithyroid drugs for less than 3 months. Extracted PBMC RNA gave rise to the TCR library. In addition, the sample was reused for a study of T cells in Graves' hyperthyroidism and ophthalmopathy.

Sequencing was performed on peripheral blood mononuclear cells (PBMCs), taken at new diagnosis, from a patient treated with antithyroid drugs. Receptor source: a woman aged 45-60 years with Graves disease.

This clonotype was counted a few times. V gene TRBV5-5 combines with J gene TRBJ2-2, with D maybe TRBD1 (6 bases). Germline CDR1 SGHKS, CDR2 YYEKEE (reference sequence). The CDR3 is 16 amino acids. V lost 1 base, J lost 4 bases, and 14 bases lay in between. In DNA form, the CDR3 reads TGTGCCAGCAGCTTGTGGGTCAGGGGAATCACCGGGGAGCTGTTTTTT. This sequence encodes CASSLWVRGITGELFF. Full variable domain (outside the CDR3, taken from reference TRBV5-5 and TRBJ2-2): DAGVTQSPTHLIKTRGQQVTLRCSPISGHKSVSWYQQVLGQGPQFIFQYYEKEERGRGNFPDRFSARQFPNYSSELNVNALLLGDSALYLCASSLWVRGITGELFFGEGSRLTVL.

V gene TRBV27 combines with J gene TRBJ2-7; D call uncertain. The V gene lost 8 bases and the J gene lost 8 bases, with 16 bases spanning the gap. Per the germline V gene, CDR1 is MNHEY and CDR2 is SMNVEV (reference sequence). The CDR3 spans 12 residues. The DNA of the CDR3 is TGTGCCAGCGGTCGCTATTCGTACAAGCAGTACTTC. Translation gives CASGRYSYKQYF.

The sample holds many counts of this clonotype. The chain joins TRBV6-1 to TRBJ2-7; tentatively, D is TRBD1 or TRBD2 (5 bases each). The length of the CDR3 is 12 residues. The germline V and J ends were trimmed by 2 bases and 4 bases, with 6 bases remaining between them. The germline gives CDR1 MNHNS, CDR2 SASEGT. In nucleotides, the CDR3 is TGTGCCAGCAGTGAATGGGGGTACGAGCAGTACTTC. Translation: CASSEWGYEQYF.

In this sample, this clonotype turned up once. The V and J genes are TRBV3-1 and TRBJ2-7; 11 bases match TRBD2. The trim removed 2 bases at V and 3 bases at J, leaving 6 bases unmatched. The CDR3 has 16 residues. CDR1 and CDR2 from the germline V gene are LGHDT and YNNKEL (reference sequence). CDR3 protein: CASSQLGLADSYEQYF. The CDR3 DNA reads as TGTGCCAGCAGCCAACTGGGACTAGCGGACAGCTACGAGCAGTACTTC.

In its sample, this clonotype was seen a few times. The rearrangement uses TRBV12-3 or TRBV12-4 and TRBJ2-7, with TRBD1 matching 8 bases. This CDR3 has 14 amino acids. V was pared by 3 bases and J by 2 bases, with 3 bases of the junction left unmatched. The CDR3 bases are TGTGCCAGCAGTTTTGAACAGGGGGCCTACGAGCAGTACTTC. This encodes CASSFEQGAYEQYF.

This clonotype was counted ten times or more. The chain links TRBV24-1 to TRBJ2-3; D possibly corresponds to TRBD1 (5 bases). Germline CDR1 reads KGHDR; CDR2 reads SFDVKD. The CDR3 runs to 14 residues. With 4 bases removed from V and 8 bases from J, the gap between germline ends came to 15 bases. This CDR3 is CATSEPDTSGTQYF. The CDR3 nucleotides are TGTGCCACCAGTGAACCGGACACCTCGGGTACGCAGTATTTT.

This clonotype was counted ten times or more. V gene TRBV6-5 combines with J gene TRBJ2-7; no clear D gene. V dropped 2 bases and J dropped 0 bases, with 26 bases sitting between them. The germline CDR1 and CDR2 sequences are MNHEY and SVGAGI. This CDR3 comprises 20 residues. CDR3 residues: CASSYKGGLENAASSYEQYF. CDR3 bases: TGTGCCAGCAGTTACAAAGGCGGTCTAGAGAACGCGGCTAGCTCCTACGAGCAGTACTTC.

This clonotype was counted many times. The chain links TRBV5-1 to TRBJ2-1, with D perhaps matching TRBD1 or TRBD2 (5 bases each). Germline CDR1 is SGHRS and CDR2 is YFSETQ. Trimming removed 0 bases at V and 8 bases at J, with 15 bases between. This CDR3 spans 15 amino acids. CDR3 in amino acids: CASSLDRRSQDEQFF. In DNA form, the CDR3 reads TGCGCCAGCAGCTTGGACAGGAGGTCACAGGATGAGCAGTTCTTC.

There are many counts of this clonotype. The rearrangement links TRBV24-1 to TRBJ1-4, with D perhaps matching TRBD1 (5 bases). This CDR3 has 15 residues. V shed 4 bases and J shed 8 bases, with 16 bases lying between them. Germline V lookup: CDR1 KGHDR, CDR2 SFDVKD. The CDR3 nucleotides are TGTGCCACCAGTGAACTCCAGGGCGAGGGGGAAAAACTGTTTTTT. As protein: CATSELQGEGEKLFF.

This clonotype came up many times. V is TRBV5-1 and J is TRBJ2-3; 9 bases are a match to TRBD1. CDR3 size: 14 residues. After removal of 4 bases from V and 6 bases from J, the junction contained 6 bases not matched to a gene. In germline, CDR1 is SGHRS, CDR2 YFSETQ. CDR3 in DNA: TGCGCCAGCAGCAAGGGACAGGGTCCCGATACGCAGTATTTT. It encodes CASSKGQGPDTQYF.

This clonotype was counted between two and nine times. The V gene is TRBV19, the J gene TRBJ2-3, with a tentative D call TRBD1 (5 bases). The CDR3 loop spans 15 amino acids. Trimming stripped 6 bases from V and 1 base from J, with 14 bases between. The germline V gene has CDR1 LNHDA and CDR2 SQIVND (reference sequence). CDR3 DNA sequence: TGTGCCAGTAGAACTGACAGCGCCCGCACAGATACGCAGTATTTT. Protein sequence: CASRTDSARTDTQYF.

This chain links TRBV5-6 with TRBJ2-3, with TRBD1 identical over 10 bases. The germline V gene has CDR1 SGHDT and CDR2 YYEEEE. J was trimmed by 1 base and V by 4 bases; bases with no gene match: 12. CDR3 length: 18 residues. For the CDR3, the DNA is TGTGCCAGCAGCGTGACAGGGGGCACTTGGGAGCGCACAGATACGCAGTATTTT. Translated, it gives CASSVTGGTWERTDTQYF.

CDR3 nucleotide sequence: TGTGCCAGCAGTTCCCCACCCACTAGCGGCGAGTTCTTC. Protein product: CASSSPPTSGEFF. V and J are TRBV28 and TRBJ2-1, with TRBD2 matching over 8 bases. The CDR3 contains 13 residues. Germline V gene data show CDR1 as MDHEN and CDR2 as SYDVKM. V lost 4 bases, J lost 14 bases, and 10 bases stayed unmatched. Full variable domain (missing parts from reference TRBV28 and TRBJ2-1): DVKVTQSSRYLVKRTGEKVFLECVQDMDHENMFWYRQDPGLGLRLIYFSYDVKMKEKGDIPEGYSVSREKKERFSLILESASTNQTSMYLCASSSPPTSGEFFGPGTRLTVL.

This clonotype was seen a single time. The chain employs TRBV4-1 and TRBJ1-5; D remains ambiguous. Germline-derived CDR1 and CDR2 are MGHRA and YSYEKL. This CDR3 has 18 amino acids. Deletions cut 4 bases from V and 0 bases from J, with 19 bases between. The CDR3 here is CASSPGFVGLNSNQPQHF. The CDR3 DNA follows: TGCGCCAGCAGCCCCGGGTTCGTAGGGTTGAATAGCAATCAGCCCCAGCATTTT.

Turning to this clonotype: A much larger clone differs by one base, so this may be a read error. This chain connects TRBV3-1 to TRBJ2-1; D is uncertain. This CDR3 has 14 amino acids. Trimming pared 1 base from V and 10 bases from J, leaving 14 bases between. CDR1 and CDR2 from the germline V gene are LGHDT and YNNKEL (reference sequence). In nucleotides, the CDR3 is TGTGCCAGCAGCCAAGGCGAGGCACTCTACGAGCAGTTCTTC. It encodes CASSQGEALYEQFF.

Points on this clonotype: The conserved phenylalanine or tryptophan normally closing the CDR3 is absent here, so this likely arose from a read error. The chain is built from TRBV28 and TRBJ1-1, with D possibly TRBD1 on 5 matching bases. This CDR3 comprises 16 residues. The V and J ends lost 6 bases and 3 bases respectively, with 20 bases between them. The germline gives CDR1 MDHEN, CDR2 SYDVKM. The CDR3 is CASSSGRPLVDTEAFL. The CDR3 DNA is TGTGCCAGCAGCTCGGGGCGGCCTCTCGTGGACACTGAAGCTTTCCTT.

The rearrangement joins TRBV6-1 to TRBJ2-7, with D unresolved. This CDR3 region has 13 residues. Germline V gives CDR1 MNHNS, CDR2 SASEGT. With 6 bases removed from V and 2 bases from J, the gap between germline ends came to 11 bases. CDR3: CASSPSETYEQYF. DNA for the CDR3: TGTGCCAGCAGCCCCAGTGAAACCTACGAGCAGTACTTC.

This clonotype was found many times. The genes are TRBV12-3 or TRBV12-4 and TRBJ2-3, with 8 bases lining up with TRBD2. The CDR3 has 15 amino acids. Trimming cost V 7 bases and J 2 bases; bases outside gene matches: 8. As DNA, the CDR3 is TGTGCCAGCATGCGGGCGGGAGGTTACACAGATACGCAGTATTTT. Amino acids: CASMRAGGYTDTQYF.

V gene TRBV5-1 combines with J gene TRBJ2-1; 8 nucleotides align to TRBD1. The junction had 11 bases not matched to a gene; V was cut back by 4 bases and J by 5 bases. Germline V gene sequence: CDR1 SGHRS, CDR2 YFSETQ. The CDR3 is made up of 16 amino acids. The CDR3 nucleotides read TGCGCCAGCAGCGGGACAGGCAACCCCTTAAACAATGAGCAGTTCTTC. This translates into CASSGTGNPLNNEQFF.

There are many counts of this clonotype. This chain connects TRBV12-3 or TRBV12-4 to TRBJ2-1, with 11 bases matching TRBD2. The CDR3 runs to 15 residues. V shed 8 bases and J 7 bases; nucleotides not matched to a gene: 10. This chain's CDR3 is CASSLTSGSINEQFF. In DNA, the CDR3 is TGTGCCAGCTCACTCACTAGCGGGAGTATAAATGAGCAGTTCTTC.